The following is a TCR beta chain sequence with its context. The clone's antigen remains unknown. No much larger clone exists at a distance of one base, and base qualities are not known. CDR1 SQVTM and CDR2 ANQGSEA are derived from the germline V gene. At the junction V is shortened by 2 bases and J by 4 bases; bases outside the gene matches: 1. The CDR3 measures 13 amino acids from cysteine to phenylalanine. Only CDR3 DNA remains: 39 bases, in frame from the first base. This record belongs to a study of blood T cell repertoires in COVID-19 (dated by TCRdb to the early 2020s). Background for the entire study: Collaborator samples came from the United States, Italy and Spain and covered acute and convalescent phases of COVID-19. The material from the prospective study consisted of cDNA or gDNA derived from T cells, B-cell-depleted T cells, or PBMCs. Deeply sampled blood TCRbeta repertoires from subjects exposed to, actively infected with, or recovered from COVID-19 were included in the dataset. The repertoires were released in a freely available public database intended as a resource for research on the immune response to SARS-CoV-2. The samples were drawn from two sources: the first 160 participants of the ongoing ImmuneRACE study, and over 950 subjects contributed by 6 global collaborators. Nearly every sample came with metadata listing a de-identified subject ID, COVID-19 status, age in years and sex. Where available, HLA class I and class II types were taken from metadata supplied by the sample provider and were not determined by assay-based typing.

Collaborating institutions collected whole blood in K2EDTA tubes following their own protocols. For TCRbeta analysis, collaborators shipped samples as frozen whole blood, isolated PBMCs, or DNA extracted from either of those sample types. TCRbeta CDR3 regions were amplified from genomic DNA by means of the immunoSEQ Assay, a bias-controlled multiplex PCR. The paper's data handling went like this. Nucleated cell counts per sample were estimated from amplification of reference gene primers within the assay. Sequence reads were collapsed and filtered to measure the absolute abundance of every unique TCRbeta CDR3 rearrangement. Productive Simpson clonality was computed per sample as the square root of Simpson's diversity index over productive rearrangements. TCRdb took this table from immuneACCESS and kept in-frame rearrangements with V and J called. Such tables lack part of the clones; where checked against another copy, unresolved V genes explain under half of the gap, and the rest is unexplained. V, J and clone size are taken as reported in that table, and D and trimming were inferred from the DNA itself. This sample gives about 73,000 clones in total; roughly nine tenths of them show up just once. Approximately 9% of the sample is in the top ten clones.

The study at large found these results: The amount of clinical and demographic metadata varied by source and participant and was provided uncurated.

The receptor was derived from a man older than 75 with acute or convalescent COVID-19. Sequenced sample: peripheral blood. The rearrangement joined TRBV29-1 to TRBJ2-5, with TRBD2 matching 10 junction bases. The bases are TGCAGCGTTGAACTAGCGGGGGTAGAGACCCAGTACTTC. It translates as CSVELAGVETQYF.